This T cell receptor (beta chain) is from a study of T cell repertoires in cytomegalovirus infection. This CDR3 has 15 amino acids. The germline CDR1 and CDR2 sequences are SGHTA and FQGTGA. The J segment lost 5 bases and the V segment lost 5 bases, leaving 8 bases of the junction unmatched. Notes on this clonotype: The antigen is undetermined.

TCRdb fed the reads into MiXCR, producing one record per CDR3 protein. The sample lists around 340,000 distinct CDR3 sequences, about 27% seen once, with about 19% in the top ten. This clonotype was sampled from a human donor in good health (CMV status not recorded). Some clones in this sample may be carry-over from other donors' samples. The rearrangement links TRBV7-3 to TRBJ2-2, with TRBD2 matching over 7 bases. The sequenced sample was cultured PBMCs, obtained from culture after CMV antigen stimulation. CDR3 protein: CASSETSAGTGELFF. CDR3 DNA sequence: TGTGCCAGCAGCGAAACTAGCGCGGGTACCGGGGAGCTGTTTTTT.